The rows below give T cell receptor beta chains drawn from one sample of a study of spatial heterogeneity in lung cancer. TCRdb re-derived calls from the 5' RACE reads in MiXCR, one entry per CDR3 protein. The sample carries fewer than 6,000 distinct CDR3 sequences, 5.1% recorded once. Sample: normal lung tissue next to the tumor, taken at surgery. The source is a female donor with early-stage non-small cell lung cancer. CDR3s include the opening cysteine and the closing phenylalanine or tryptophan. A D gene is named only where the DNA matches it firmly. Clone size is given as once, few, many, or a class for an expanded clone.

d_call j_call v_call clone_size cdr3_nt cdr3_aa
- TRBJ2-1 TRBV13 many TGTGCCAGCAGCTCGCCCTTCCAGGACGGATATCACAATGAGCAGTTCTTC CASSSPFQDGYHNEQFF
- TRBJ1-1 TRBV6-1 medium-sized TGTGCCAGCAGTGAAGTGGGTGAAGCTTTCTTT CASSEVGEAFF
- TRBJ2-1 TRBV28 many TGTGCCAGCAGTTTAGAGGGCCCCAATGAGCAGTTCTTC CASSLEGPNEQFF
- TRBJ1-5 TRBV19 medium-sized TGTGCCAGTAGCAACCGTCATGTTAGCAATCAGCCCCAGCATTTT CASSNRHVSNQPQHF
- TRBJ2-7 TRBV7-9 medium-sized TGTGCCAGCAGCCTTACTGGGGAGCAGTACTTC CASSLTGEQYF
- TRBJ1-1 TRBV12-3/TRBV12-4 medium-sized TGTGCCAGCGGTTGGGGGACGGGGGCTGAAGCTTTCTTT CASGWGTGAEAFF
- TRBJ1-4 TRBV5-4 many TGTGCCAGCAGCTTGGAAAGGGGTGAAAAACTGTTTTTT CASSLERGEKLFF
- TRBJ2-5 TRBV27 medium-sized TGTGCCAGCAGTTTGGAGAGGGGGGGGGAGACCCAGTACTTC CASSLERGGETQYF
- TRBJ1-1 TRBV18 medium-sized TGTGCCAGCTCACCTCCTACAGGGAGGAACACTGAAGCTTTCTTT CASSPPTGRNTEAFF
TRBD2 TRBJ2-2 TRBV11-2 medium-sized TGTGCCAGCAGCTGGGGTCTAGCGGGAGCTACAGGGGAGCTGTTTTTT CASSWGLAGATGELFF
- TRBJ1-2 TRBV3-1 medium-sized TGTGCCAGCAGCATACGGTGGAGCTATGGCTACACCTTC CASSIRWSYGYTF
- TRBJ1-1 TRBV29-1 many TGCAGCGTTGATAGAATGAACACTGAAGCTTTCTTT CSVDRMNTEAFF
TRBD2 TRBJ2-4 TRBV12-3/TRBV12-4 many TGTGCCAGCAGTGGGAAAACTAGCGGGCCATCCCAAAACATTCAGTACTTC CASSGKTSGPSQNIQYF
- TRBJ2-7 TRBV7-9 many TGTGCCAGCAGCCGCGGACTTCTATCCTACGAGCAGTACTTC CASSRGLLSYEQYF
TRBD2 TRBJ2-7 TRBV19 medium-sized TGTGCCAGTAGTTCGGGAGGGTACGAGCAGTACTTC CASSSGGYEQYF
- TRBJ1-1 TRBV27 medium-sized TGTGCCAGCTACGGGATCACTGAAGCTTTCTTT CASYGITEAFF
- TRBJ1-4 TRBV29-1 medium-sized TGCAGCGTTGAAGGGGTTAATGAAAAACTGTTTTTT CSVEGVNEKLFF
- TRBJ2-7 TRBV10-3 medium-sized TGTGCCACCTCTCCCGCGGGGTTGGACGAGCAGTACTTC CATSPAGLDEQYF
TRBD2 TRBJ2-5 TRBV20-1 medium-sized TGCAGTGCTAGAGTGACTAGCGGGCAAGAGACCCAGTACTTC CSARVTSGQETQYF
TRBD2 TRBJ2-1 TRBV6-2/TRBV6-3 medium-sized TGTGCCAGCAGTTACTTGACTAGCAGGAATGAGCAGTTCTTC CASSYLTSRNEQFF
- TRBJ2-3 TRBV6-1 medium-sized TGTGCCAGCAGCCGTATTGTCCTCCTCCAGGGTTCAGATACGCAGTATTTT CASSRIVLLQGSDTQYF
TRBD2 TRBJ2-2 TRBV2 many TGTGCCAGCAGTGTATTAGCGGGAGTTACCGGGGAGCTGTTTTTT CASSVLAGVTGELFF
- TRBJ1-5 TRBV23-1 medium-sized TGCGCCAGCAGTCAAAAGACGGATCAGCCCCAGCATTTT CASSQKTDQPQHF
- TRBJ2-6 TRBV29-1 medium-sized TGCAGCGTTGCGCCGACTGGGGCCAACGTCCTGACTTTC CSVAPTGANVLTF
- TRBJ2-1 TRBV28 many TGTGCCAGCCGCGGAGGGCGCTACAATGAGCAGTTCTTC CASRGGRYNEQFF
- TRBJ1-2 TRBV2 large TGTGCCAGCAGTATAAAGGCCTATGGCTACACCTTC CASSIKAYGYTF